Below are 24 T cell receptor beta chains sequenced from a single sample in a study of human CD4 T cells and Enterobacteriaceae. The data were produced by immunoSEQ multiplex PCR, yet TCRdb's version contains in-frame clones alone and is incomplete. The table includes 25,000 to 30,000 clones, roughly four fifths detected once. All CD4+ cells other than CD45RA+CCR7+CD95- naive cells were sorted as memory, over 98% pure. The specimen sequenced was memory CD4+ T cells from blood. The source of these receptors is a human donor in good health.

The rearrangement joins TRBV9 to TRBJ2-1; a weak D match, TRBD2 (6 bases). Germline V lookup: CDR1 SGDLS, CDR2 YYNGEE. This CDR3 region has 12 residues. V was cut by 3 bases and J by 9 bases, with 10 bases left in between. The CDR3 DNA follows: TGTGCCAGCAGCGGGACTACAAGTGAGCAGTTCTTC. Protein: CASSGTTSEQFF.

The V and J genes are TRBV19 and TRBJ2-1; 15 nucleotides match TRBD2. The CDR3 is made up of 18 amino acids. The trim removed 3 bases at V and 0 bases at J, leaving 3 bases unmatched. From germline, CDR1 is LNHDA and CDR2 SQIVND (reference sequence). Here the CDR3 reads CASSIGLAGGSSYNEQFF. CDR3 in DNA: TGTGCCAGTAGTATCGGACTAGCGGGAGGGAGCTCCTACAATGAGCAGTTCTTC.

The rearrangement uses TRBV27 and TRBJ2-5; D gene uncertain. V shed 6 bases and J shed 7 bases, with 12 bases lying between them. Germline V lookup: CDR1 MNHEY, CDR2 SMNVEV (reference sequence). This CDR3 has 12 amino acids. The CDR3 DNA reads as TGTGCCAGCAGGTCACGAACTGGGACCCAGTACTTC. The encoded protein is CASRSRTGTQYF.

This clone was seen just once. V usage is TRBV7-2 and J usage is TRBJ1-3, with D possibly being TRBD1 (5 bases). Germline V gene data show CDR1 as SGHTA and CDR2 as FQGNSA. V was pared by 1 base and J by 0 bases, with 10 bases between. The CDR3 length is 16 residues. The CDR3, as DNA: TGTGCCAGCAGCTTAGAGGGGACCTTCTCTGGAAACACCATATATTTT. Translated: CASSLEGTFSGNTIYF.

This sequence joins TRBV19 and TRBJ2-1; 10 bases map to TRBD1. This CDR3 region has 16 residues. CDR1 and CDR2 (germline): LNHDA, SQIVND (reference sequence). The J segment lost 8 bases and the V segment lost 6 bases, leaving 13 bases of the junction unmatched. This CDR3 is CASSFPPGTGVYEQFF. DNA for the CDR3: TGTGCCAGTAGCTTCCCCCCCGGGACAGGGGTTTATGAGCAGTTCTTC.

This clone was counted once. The J gene is TRBJ2-7, the V gene TRBV28; the match to TRBD2 covers 7 bases. The germline V gene encodes CDR1 MDHEN and CDR2 SYDVKM. CDR3 length: 16 residues. V lost 6 bases, J lost 2 bases, and 13 bases stayed unmatched. The chain's CDR3 is CASSPSRTRPAYEQYF. The CDR3 coding sequence is TGTGCCAGCAGCCCCTCCCGGACTAGGCCGGCCTACGAGCAGTACTTC.

The V and J genes are TRBV9 and TRBJ2-7, with 7 positions matching TRBD2. Trimming cost V 4 bases and J 6 bases; bases outside gene matches: 13. The CDR3 sequence is 15 residues long. The germline V gene encodes CDR1 SGDLS and CDR2 YYNGEE. CDR3 nucleotides: TGTGCCAGCAGCTTGCTACCGGGACTATCAAGCGAGCAGTACTTC. It specifies CASSLLPGLSSEQYF.

The chain links TRBV5-1 to TRBJ2-3, with 8 positions matching TRBD2. V dropped 1 base and J dropped 4; count of bases not matched to a gene: 11. Looked up from germline, CDR1 is SGHRS and CDR2 is YFSETQ. The length of the CDR3 is 17 residues. DNA of the CDR3: TGCGCCAGCAGCTTGTTTGGGCCAGCGGGAGTGGCAGATACGCAGTATTTT. Translated, it gives CASSLFGPAGVADTQYF. Together with reference TRBV5-1 and TRBJ2-3, the CDR3 gives the full variable domain: KAGVTQTPRYLIKTRGQQVTLSCSPISGHRSVSWYQQTPGQGLQFLFEYFSETQRNKGNFPGRFSGRQFSNSRSEMNVSTLELGDSALYLCASSLFGPAGVADTQYFGPGTRLTVL.

The genes are TRBV28 and TRBJ2-7, with D maybe TRBD1 (5 bases). Germline CDR1 MDHEN, CDR2 SYDVKM. The CDR3 length is 13 residues. Trimming left V 4 bases short and J 5 bases short, with 12 bases between. The CDR3, as DNA: TGTGCCAGCAGTTCCAGGGTTGTTAACGAGCAGTACTTC. It encodes CASSSRVVNEQYF.

This clone was seen more than once but under ten times. The chain joins TRBV11-2 to TRBJ2-7, with 9 bases lining up with TRBD2. This CDR3 spans 15 amino acids. V lost 6 bases and J lost 2; bases outside the gene matches: 8. The V gene's germline CDR1 is SGHAT and CDR2 FQNNGV. This CDR3 reads CASRILAGRAYEQYF. The DNA of the CDR3 is TGTGCCAGCAGGATACTAGCGGGCCGGGCCTACGAGCAGTACTTC.

The chain combines TRBV19 with TRBJ2-7; 9 bases fit TRBD1. The CDR3 covers 16 residues. Germline V gives CDR1 LNHDA, CDR2 SQIVND (reference sequence). Trimming at V came to 5 bases and at J to 4 bases, leaving 12 bases not matched to a gene. The CDR3 nucleotides read TGTGCCAGTAGTCCTCGGGGACAGGGAGGTAAATACGAGCAGTACTTC. Protein product: CASSPRGQGGKYEQYF.

This clone was recorded once. This sequence joins TRBV27 and TRBJ2-2; D not certain. V was shortened by 0 bases and J by 0 bases, with 8 bases between the two germline ends. The CDR3 spans 16 residues. Germline CDR1 reads MNHEY; CDR2 reads SMNVEV (reference sequence). The CDR3 nucleotides read TGTGCCAGCAGTTTATCTGGTCAAGCGAACACCGGGGAGCTGTTTTTT. As protein: CASSLSGQANTGELFF.

J is TRBJ1-2 and V is TRBV5-1; 8 bases align to TRBD1. The CDR3 runs 16 residues. Germline V gene sequence: CDR1 SGHRS, CDR2 YFSETQ. The J segment lost 4 bases and the V segment lost 0 bases, leaving 8 bases of the junction unmatched. The CDR3 here is CASSLGLGTGVYGYTF. The DNA of the CDR3 is TGCGCCAGCAGCTTGGGACTAGGGACAGGCGTCTATGGCTACACCTTC.

The V call is TRBV5-4, the J call TRBJ2-2; 9 nucleotides agree with TRBD2. The CDR3 has 15 residues. The germline V gene has CDR1 SGHNT and CDR2 YYREEE (reference sequence). The trim removed 4 bases at V and 1 base at J, leaving 2 bases unmatched. The CDR3 loop reads CASSRAGGNTGELFF. The CDR3 bases are TGTGCCAGCAGCCGAGCGGGAGGGAACACCGGGGAGCTGTTTTTT.

The chain has TRBV5-6 and TRBJ1-2; D may be TRBD1 (5 bases). CDR3 size: 14 residues. Germline lookup yields CDR1 SGHDT and CDR2 YYEEEE. V was trimmed by 4 bases and J by 6 bases, leaving 16 bases between them. CDR3 nucleotides: TGTGCCAGCAGCACCGGGGCCAGGGTACATGGCTACACCTTC. Amino acids: CASSTGARVHGYTF.

The rearrangement uses TRBV7-9 and TRBJ2-7; 10 bases match TRBD2. The V gene's germline CDR1 is SEHNR and CDR2 FQNEAQ (reference sequence). V shed 4 bases, J shed 1 base, and the junction held 16 bases outside the gene matches. There are 19 residues in the CDR3. CDR3 loop: CASSWGLGKPGLASYEQYF. In nucleotides, the CDR3 is TGTGCCAGCAGCTGGGGTTTGGGGAAACCGGGACTAGCGTCCTACGAGCAGTACTTC.

A few counts support this clone. The rearrangement links TRBV14 to TRBJ2-3; D possibly corresponds to TRBD1 (5 bases). Trimming left V 4 bases short and J 8 bases short, with 13 bases between. This CDR3 contains 13 residues. Germline CDR1 reads SGHDN; CDR2 reads FVKESK. CDR3 DNA sequence: TGTGCCAGCAGCCTTAGTAGGGGTGTTACGCAGTATTTT. This gives the protein CASSLSRGVTQYF. The full variable domain, its missing parts supplied by reference TRBV14 and TRBJ2-3, is EAGVTQFPSHSVIEKGQTVTLRCDPISGHDNLYWYRRVMGKEIKFLLHFVKESKQDESGMPNNRFLAERTGGTYSTLKVQPAELEDSGVYFCASSLSRGVTQYFGPGTRLTVL.

In this sample, this clone turned up once. The chain combines TRBV4-1 with TRBJ2-1; TRBD2 matches 13 bases. CDR1 is MGHRA, CDR2 YSYEKL, per germline. The CDR3 is 16 amino acids. J gave up 7 bases and V 0 bases, and 3 bases lay outside the gene matches. DNA of the CDR3: TGCGCCAGCAGCCAAGACGGACTAGCGGGAGTGAATGAGCAGTTCTTC. It codes for CASSQDGLAGVNEQFF.

The chain employs TRBV28 and TRBJ2-7; TRBD2 matches at 7 bases. V lost 7 bases, J lost 6 bases, and 9 bases stayed unmatched. The length of the CDR3 is 13 residues. CDR1 is MDHEN and CDR2 is SYDVKM in the germline V gene. CDR3 DNA: TGTGCCAGCATCACGAGAGGGAGGGGCGAGCAGTACTTC. Encoded protein: CASITRGRGEQYF.

This clone was picked up one time. The rearrangement joins TRBV29-1 to TRBJ2-4; no clear D gene. Deletions cut 4 bases from V and 1 base from J, with 11 bases between. This CDR3 is 14 amino acids long. Germline lookup yields CDR1 SQVTM and CDR2 ANQGSEA. The CDR3 region is CSVVLVLAKNIQYF. CDR3 nucleotide sequence: TGCAGCGTTGTCCTGGTGTTGGCCAAAAACATTCAGTACTTC.

The V gene is TRBV27, the J gene TRBJ2-3, with a possible D match to TRBD1 (5 bases). V was trimmed by 5 bases and J by 1 base, leaving 13 bases between them. Germline V gives CDR1 MNHEY, CDR2 SMNVEV (reference sequence). This CDR3 comprises 15 residues. The DNA of the CDR3 is TGTGCCAGCAGTAGCAGGGATGGGCGCACAGATACGCAGTATTTT. This translates into CASSSRDGRTDTQYF.

The rearrangement links TRBV2 to TRBJ2-5; the match to TRBD1 covers 8 bases. In germline, CDR1 is SNHLY, CDR2 FYNNEI. With 0 bases clipped from V and 4 bases from J, the junction kept 10 bases outside the gene matches. The CDR3 totals 17 residues. The CDR3 nucleotides are TGTGCCAGCAGTGAAGCGCGGACAGGGAGTTTGATAGAGACCCAGTACTTC. Residues: CASSEARTGSLIETQYF.

The CDR3 DNA reads as TGCGCCAGCAGCTTGGAATACGAGCAGTACTTC. Translated: CASSLEYEQYF. This chain connects TRBV5-1 to TRBJ2-7; D uncertain. The germline V gene has CDR1 SGHRS and CDR2 YFSETQ. This CDR3 has 11 residues. V lost 0 bases and J 4 bases, leaving 2 bases between the germline ends.

Comments on this clone: This sample also contains other DNA sequences that code for the same CDR3. The chain couples TRBV7-9 to TRBJ2-7, with 9 positions matching TRBD2. The germline V gene has CDR1 SEHNR and CDR2 FQNEAQ (reference sequence). V lost 1 base and J lost 4; bases outside the gene matches: 5. CDR3 length: 15 amino acids. CDR3: CASSLGAGGTYEQYF. CDR3 nucleotide sequence: TGTGCCAGCAGCTTAGGGGCGGGAGGGACTTACGAGCAGTACTTC.